This TCR beta chain was captured in a study of blood T cell repertoires in COVID-19. As for the study in general: T cells, B-cell-depleted T cells, or PBMCs supplied cDNA or gDNA.

Those who participated ranged in age from roughly 18 to 89 years and resided in approximately 26 US areas. Cohort assignment relied on participant-reported clinical history. Donors in Cohort 3 counted as recovered after two negative PCRs, clearance, or symptom resolution. This CDR3 comprises 13 residues. Trimming shortened V by 6 bases and J by 7 bases, and 10 bases separated the two germline ends. Germline V gene sequence: CDR1 MNHEY, CDR2 SMNVEV (reference sequence). This clone was seen once. Method: immunoSEQ multiplex PCR; TCRdb's copy keeps in-frame clones and lacks some. In the table there are about 310,000 clones, roughly 90% of which are singletons.

Material: PBMCs or T cells enriched from blood (not recorded which). The TCR originated in a middle-aged woman who had recovered from COVID-19. The chain carries TRBV27 and TRBJ1-6; D is uncertain. The CDR3 DNA reads TGTGCCAGCAGCTCCGGGTGGAATTCACCCCTCCACTTT. Protein sequence: CASSSGWNSPLHF.